One sample yielded the 19 T cell receptor beta chains listed below, sequenced in a study of T cell responses to AZD1222 COVID-19 vaccine. Some clones are missing from TCRdb's copy, which holds only in-frame ones; the method was immunoSEQ multiplex PCR. Of 170,000 or so clones listed, 90% are singletons. Source: peripheral blood, taken on day 0 of AZD1222 vaccination. All receptors come from an adult in good health.

This chain's CDR3 is CASSQDLGNEQFF. The CDR3 nucleotides are TGTGCCAGCAGCCAAGATTTGGGCAATGAGCAGTTCTTC. V is TRBV3-1 (or the pseudogene TRBV3-2) and J is TRBJ2-1, with D uncertain. V shed 0 bases and J shed 6 bases, with 6 bases lying between them. The CDR3 sequence is 13 residues long. The germline CDR1 and CDR2 sequences are LGHDT and YNNKEL (reference sequence).

This rearrangement joins TRBV15 to TRBJ2-6; D may correspond to TRBD1 or TRBD2 (6 bases each). Trimming took 0 bases from V and 2 from J, leaving 11 bases between them. The CDR3 totals 17 residues. The V gene's germline CDR1 is LNHNV and CDR2 YYDKDF (reference sequence). CDR3: CATSRDRGETGANVLTF. In DNA, the CDR3 is TGTGCCACCAGCAGAGATAGGGGGGAGACTGGGGCCAACGTCCTGACTTTC.

This chain joins TRBV30 and TRBJ1-1; TRBD1 aligns across 7 bases. After removal of 0 bases from V and 1 base from J, the junction contained 14 bases not matched to a gene. CDR1 GTSNPN and CDR2 SVGIG come from the germline V gene (reference sequence). CDR3 length: 18 residues. The CDR3 DNA sequence: TGTGCCTGGAGTGTACGCCGGACAGGTATACTTCGGAACACTGAAGCTTTCTTT. This sequence encodes CAWSVRRTGILRNTEAFF.

This clone was found a few times. The rearrangement links TRBV4-1 to TRBJ1-2; a possible D gene is TRBD1 (6 bases). The CDR3 is 16 residues long. Looked up from germline, CDR1 is MGHRA and CDR2 is YSYEKL. Trimming shortened V by 1 base and J by 3 bases, and 15 bases separated the two germline ends. The CDR3 DNA reads TGCGCCAGCAGCCAAGTAAGGGGGGACGGTGACTATGGCTACACCTTC. Protein: CASSQVRGDGDYGYTF.

The chain uses TRBV3-1 (or the pseudogene TRBV3-2) and TRBJ2-3; weak D call: TRBD1 (7 bases). Germline values: CDR1 LGHDT, CDR2 YNNKEL (reference sequence). The length of the CDR3 is 17 residues. V was trimmed by 0 bases and J by 3 bases, leaving 16 bases between them. The CDR3 nucleotides read TGTGCCAGCAGCCAAGAAGGAGGGGGCGAGAGTACAGATACGCAGTATTTT. This gives the protein CASSQEGGGESTDTQYF.

CDR3 in DNA: TGTGCCAGTAGTCCGGGCGGTAGCAATCAGCCCCAGCATTTT. Translation: CASSPGGSNQPQHF. The V call is TRBV19, the J call TRBJ1-5, with D hard to call. Looked up from germline, CDR1 is LNHDA and CDR2 is SQIVND (reference sequence). CDR3 length: 14 residues. With 5 bases removed from V and 0 bases from J, the gap between germline ends came to 8 bases.

The rearrangement links TRBV9 to TRBJ1-1, with a possible D match to TRBD1 (5 bases). V was shortened by 5 bases and J by 8 bases, with 7 bases between the two germline ends. The CDR3 is 10 amino acids. Looked up from germline, CDR1 is SGDLS and CDR2 is YYNGEE. The CDR3 is CASRQAEAFF. The CDR3 DNA sequence: TGTGCCAGCAGACAGGCAGAAGCTTTCTTT.

This sequence joins TRBV10-1 and TRBJ1-1; D unclear. This CDR3 region has 13 residues. The V and J ends lost 3 bases and 1 base respectively, with 6 bases between them. CDR1 WNHNN and CDR2 SYGVQD come from the germline V gene (reference sequence). The CDR3 sequence: CASSDLRNTEAFF. The CDR3 DNA sequence: TGCGCCAGCAGTGATCTCCGGAACACTGAAGCTTTCTTT.

The chain carries TRBV7-2 and TRBJ1-2, with 8 bases aligning to TRBD1. With 8 bases clipped from V and 7 bases from J, the junction kept 12 bases outside the gene matches. Germline V gene data show CDR1 as SGHTA and CDR2 as FQGNSA. This CDR3 has 14 residues. CDR3 coding DNA: TGTGCCAGCCCTAGGGGACAGGTTTCTGCTGGCTACACCTTC. Translation: CASPRGQVSAGYTF.

The genes are TRBV27 and TRBJ2-1; D is unresolved. V lost 3 bases to trimming and J lost 6 bases, with 6 bases between them. Germline V CDR1 and CDR2: MNHEY, SMNVEV (reference sequence). This CDR3 is 12 amino acids long. The CDR3 loop is CASSFLFNEQFF. The CDR3 nucleotides read TGTGCCAGCAGTTTTCTTTTCAATGAGCAGTTCTTC.

The chain uses TRBV10-3 and TRBJ1-5; D may be TRBD1 (5 bases). There are 15 residues in the CDR3. The germline V and J ends were trimmed by 0 bases and 4 bases, with 10 bases remaining between them. Germline-derived CDR1 and CDR2 are ENHRY and SYGVKD. DNA of the CDR3: TGTGCCATCAGTGAGTCTATTAGGGGAAATCAGCCCCAGCATTTT. Amino acids: CAISESIRGNQPQHF.

This clone showed up just once. V and J are TRBV7-8 and TRBJ1-2; 7 bases line up with TRBD1. CDR3 length equals 14 residues. The germline V gene has CDR1 SGHVS and CDR2 FQNEAQ. Unmatched junction bases numbered 5, after V lost 5 bases and J lost 2 bases. The CDR3 reads CASSGRGGNYGYTF. DNA of the CDR3: TGTGCCAGCAGCGGCAGGGGGGGAAACTATGGCTACACCTTC.

The chain recombines TRBV3-1 (or the pseudogene TRBV3-2) with TRBJ1-1, with D maybe TRBD1 (5 bases). Germline V lookup: CDR1 LGHDT, CDR2 YNNKEL (reference sequence). The CDR3 length is 16 residues. The V end was cut by 0 bases, the J end by 1 base, with 12 bases between. CDR3 sequence: CASSQDRHRGNTEAFF. The CDR3 region has the DNA TGTGCCAGCAGCCAAGATCGTCATAGGGGGAACACTGAAGCTTTCTTT.

The chain recombines TRBV3-1 (or the pseudogene TRBV3-2) with TRBJ1-5; D gene unclear. The CDR3 is 14 amino acids. CDR1 LGHDT and CDR2 YNNKEL come from the germline V gene (reference sequence). V dropped 4 bases and J dropped 4 bases, with 11 bases sitting between them. CDR3 sequence (DNA): TGTGCCAGCAGCCCCACCCAGCTTAATCAGCCCCAGCATTTT. Its translation: CASSPTQLNQPQHF.

This chain connects TRBV27 to TRBJ2-4, with TRBD2 matching over 12 bases. V was pared by 4 bases and J by 2 bases, with 9 bases of the junction left unmatched. Germline CDR1 and CDR2: MNHEY and SMNVEV (reference sequence). This CDR3 region has 18 residues. CDR3 residues: CASSSPTLAGGSKNIQYF. In nucleotides, the CDR3 is TGTGCCAGCAGTTCGCCAACCCTAGCGGGGGGGTCCAAAAACATTCAGTACTTC.

The rearrangement uses TRBV2 and TRBJ2-4; TRBD2 is a possible D gene (5 bases). Between the trimmed V and J ends, which lost 2 bases and 0 bases, there was a span of 8 bases. This CDR3 has 15 residues. Germline CDR1 SNHLY, CDR2 FYNNEI. The CDR3 is CASSESGLAKNIQYF. The CDR3 DNA sequence: TGTGCCAGCAGTGAATCCGGACTAGCCAAAAACATTCAGTACTTC.

Here the CDR3 reads CASRDSLREQYF. Here the CDR3 DNA reads TGCGCCAGCAGAGACAGCCTTCGGGAGCAGTACTTC. The chain is built from TRBV5-1 and TRBJ2-7, with a possible D match to TRBD1 (5 bases). V lost 5 bases to trimming and J lost 7 bases, with 13 bases between them. In germline, CDR1 is SGHRS, CDR2 YFSETQ. This CDR3 comprises 12 residues.

This clone appeared a few times. The chain carries TRBV6-5 and TRBJ1-3; the match to TRBD1 covers 10 bases. The CDR3 covers 16 residues. The V and J ends lost 6 bases and 3 bases, in that order; junction bases with no gene match: 8. Germline CDR1 is MNHEY and CDR2 is SVGAGI. CDR3 loop: CASSYDRGLLGNTIYF. CDR3 sequence (DNA): TGTGCCAGCAGCTACGACAGGGGGCTCCTTGGAAACACCATATATTTT.

The chain uses TRBV27 and TRBJ1-5; D is possibly TRBD1 (5 bases). The V and J ends lost 4 bases and 2 bases respectively, with 15 bases between them. Germline assignment: CDR1 MNHEY and CDR2 SMNVEV (reference sequence). The CDR3 sequence is 16 residues long. Here the CDR3 DNA reads TGTGCCAGCAGTTCGCGGGGCCTAGGGGGCAATCAGCCCCAGCATTTT. It yields the protein CASSSRGLGGNQPQHF.